The entry below gives a single TCR beta chain sequence along with its context. Its specificity is not known. The data originate from a study of CD8+ T cells in alopecia areata. Broader study findings: During tofacitinib treatment, many expanded lesional clones remained in scalp and blood. Lesional tissue from the scalp (especially in alopecia totalis/universalis) showed higher clonality than normal scalp.

This CDR3 is built from 11 residues. V lost 5 bases and J lost 2, with 6 bases in between. Looked up from germline, CDR1 is SQVTM and CDR2 is ANQGSEA. Regarding treatment: oral pan-JAK inhibitor, 5-10 mg twice daily. CD4+ and CD8+ T cells were sorted from PBMCs stained for CD3, CD4 and CD8. RNA extraction and reverse transcription yielded cDNA as sequencing template. TCRdb's table, derived via immunoSEQ multiplex PCR, lists solely in-frame clones and lacks some. The sample contains some 88,000 clones, roughly 46% of which appear only once. V and J are TRBV29-1 and TRBJ1-2; D is ambiguous. The source of this sequence is a human donor with alopecia areata. The sequencing used CD8+ T cells sorted from blood, collected at week 24, from a patient treated with tofacitinib. The CDR3 loop reads CSVSGNYGYTF. CDR3 sequence (DNA): TGCAGCGTTTCCGGGAACTATGGCTACACCTTC. The full variable domain, its missing parts supplied by reference TRBV29-1 and TRBJ1-2, is SAVISQKPSRDICQRGTSLTIQCQVDSQVTMMFWYRQQPGQSLTLIATANQGSEATYESGFVIDKFPISRPNLTFSTLTVSNMSPEDSSIYLCSVSGNYGYTFGSGTRLTVV.